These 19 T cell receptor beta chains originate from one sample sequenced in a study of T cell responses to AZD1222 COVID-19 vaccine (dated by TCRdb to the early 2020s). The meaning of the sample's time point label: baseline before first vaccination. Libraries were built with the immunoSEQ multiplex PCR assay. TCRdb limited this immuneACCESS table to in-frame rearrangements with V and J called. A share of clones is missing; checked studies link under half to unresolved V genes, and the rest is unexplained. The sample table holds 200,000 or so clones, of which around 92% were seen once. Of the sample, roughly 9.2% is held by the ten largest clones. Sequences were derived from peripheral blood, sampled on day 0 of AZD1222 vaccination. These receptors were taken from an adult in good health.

This chain's CDR3 is CASSETGLNTEAFF. The CDR3 nucleotides are TGTGCCAGCAGTGAGACAGGGCTGAACACTGAAGCTTTCTTT. The chain has TRBV28 and TRBJ1-1, with 7 bases fitting TRBD1. V lost 5 bases, J lost 0 bases, and 3 bases stayed unmatched. The CDR3 contains 14 residues. Germline CDR1 and CDR2: MDHEN and SYDVKM.

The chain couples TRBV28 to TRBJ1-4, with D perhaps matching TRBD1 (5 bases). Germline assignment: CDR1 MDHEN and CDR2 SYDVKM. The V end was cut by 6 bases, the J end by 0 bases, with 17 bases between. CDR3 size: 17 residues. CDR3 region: CASRLLQGLATNEKLFF. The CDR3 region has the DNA TGTGCCAGCAGGCTACTCCAGGGACTCGCAACTAATGAAAAACTGTTTTTT.

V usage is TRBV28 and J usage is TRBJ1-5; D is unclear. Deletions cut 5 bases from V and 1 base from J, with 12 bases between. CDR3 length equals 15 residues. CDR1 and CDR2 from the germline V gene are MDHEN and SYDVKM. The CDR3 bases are TGTGCCAGCAGTCCGGTCCACGGCAGCAATCAGCCCCAGCATTTT. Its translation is CASSPVHGSNQPQHF.

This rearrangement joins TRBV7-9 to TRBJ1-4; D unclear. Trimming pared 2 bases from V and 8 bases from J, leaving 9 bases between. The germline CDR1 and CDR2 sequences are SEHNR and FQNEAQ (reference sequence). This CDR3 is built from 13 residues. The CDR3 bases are TGTGCCAGCAGCTTAACCGGGAACGAAAAACTGTTTTTT. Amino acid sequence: CASSLTGNEKLFF.

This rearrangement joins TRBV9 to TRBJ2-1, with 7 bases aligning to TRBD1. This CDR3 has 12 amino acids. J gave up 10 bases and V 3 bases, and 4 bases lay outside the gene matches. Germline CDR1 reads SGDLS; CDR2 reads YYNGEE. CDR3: CASSGDREEQFF. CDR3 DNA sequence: TGTGCCAGCAGCGGCGACAGGGAAGAGCAGTTCTTC.

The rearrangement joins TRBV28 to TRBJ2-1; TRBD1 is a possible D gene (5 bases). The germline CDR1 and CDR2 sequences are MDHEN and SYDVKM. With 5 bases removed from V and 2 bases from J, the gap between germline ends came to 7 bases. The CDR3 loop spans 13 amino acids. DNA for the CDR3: TGTGCCAGCAGTGCGGACACCTACAATGAGCAGTTCTTC. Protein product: CASSADTYNEQFF.

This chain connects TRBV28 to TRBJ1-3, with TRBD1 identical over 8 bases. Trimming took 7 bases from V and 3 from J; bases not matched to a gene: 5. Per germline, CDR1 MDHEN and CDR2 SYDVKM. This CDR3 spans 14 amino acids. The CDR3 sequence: CASNDRGFGNTIYF. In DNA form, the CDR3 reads TGTGCCAGCAACGACAGGGGTTTTGGAAACACCATATATTTT.

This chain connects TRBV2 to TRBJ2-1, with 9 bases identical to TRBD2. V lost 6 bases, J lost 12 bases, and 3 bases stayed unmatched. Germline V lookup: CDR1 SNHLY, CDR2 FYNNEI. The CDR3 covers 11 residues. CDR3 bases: TGTGCCAGCAGCCTGGGACTAGCGCAGTTCTTC. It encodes CASSLGLAQFF.

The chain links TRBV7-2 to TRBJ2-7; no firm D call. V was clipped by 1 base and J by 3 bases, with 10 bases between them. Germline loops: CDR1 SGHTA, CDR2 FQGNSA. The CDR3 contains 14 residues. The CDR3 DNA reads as TGTGCCAGCAGCTTAGTAGGTATGGGCTACGAGCAGTACTTC. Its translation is CASSLVGMGYEQYF. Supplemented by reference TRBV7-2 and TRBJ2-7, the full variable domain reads GAGVSQSPSNKVTEKGKDVELRCDPISGHTALYWYRQSLGQGLEFLIYFQGNSAPDKSGLPSDRFSAERTGGSVSTLTIQRTQQEDSAVYLCASSLVGMGYEQYFGPGTRLTVT.

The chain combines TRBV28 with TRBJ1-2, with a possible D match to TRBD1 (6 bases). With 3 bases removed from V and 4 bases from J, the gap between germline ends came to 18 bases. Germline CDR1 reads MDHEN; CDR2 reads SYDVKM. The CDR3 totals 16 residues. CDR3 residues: CASSFGGAAILYGYTF. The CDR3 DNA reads TGTGCCAGCAGTTTCGGGGGGGCCGCCATCCTCTATGGCTACACCTTC.

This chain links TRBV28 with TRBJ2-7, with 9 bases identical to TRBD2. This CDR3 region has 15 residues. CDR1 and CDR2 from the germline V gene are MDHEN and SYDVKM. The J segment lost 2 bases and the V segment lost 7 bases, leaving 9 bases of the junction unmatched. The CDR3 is CASTPSSSGAYEQYF. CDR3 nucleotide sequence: TGTGCCAGCACCCCGTCTTCTAGCGGGGCCTACGAGCAGTACTTC.

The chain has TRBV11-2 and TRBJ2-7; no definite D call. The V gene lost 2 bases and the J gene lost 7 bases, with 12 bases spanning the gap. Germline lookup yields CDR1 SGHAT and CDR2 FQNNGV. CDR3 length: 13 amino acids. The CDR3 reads CASSLLGVREQYF. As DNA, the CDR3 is TGTGCCAGCAGCTTACTTGGGGTGAGGGAGCAGTACTTC.

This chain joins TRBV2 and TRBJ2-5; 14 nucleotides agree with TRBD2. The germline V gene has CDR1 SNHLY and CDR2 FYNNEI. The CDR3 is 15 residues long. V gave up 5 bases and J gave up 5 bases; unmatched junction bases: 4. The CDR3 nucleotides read TGTGCCAGCAGTCGGGGACTAGCGGGAGTGGAGACCCAGTACTTC. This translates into CASSRGLAGVETQYF.

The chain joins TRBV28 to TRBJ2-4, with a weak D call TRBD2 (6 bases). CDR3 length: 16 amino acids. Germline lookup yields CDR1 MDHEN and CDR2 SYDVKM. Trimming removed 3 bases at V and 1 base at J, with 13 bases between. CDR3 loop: CASSFRPGRAKNIQYF. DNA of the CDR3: TGTGCCAGCAGTTTCCGACCAGGGAGGGCCAAAAACATTCAGTACTTC.

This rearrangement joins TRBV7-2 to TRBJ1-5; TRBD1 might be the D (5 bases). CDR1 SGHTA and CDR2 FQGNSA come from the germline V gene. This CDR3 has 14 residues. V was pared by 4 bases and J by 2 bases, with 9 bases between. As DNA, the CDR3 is TGTGCCAGCAGCTCCCCGGGGGGCAATCAGCCCCAGCATTTT. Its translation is CASSSPGGNQPQHF.

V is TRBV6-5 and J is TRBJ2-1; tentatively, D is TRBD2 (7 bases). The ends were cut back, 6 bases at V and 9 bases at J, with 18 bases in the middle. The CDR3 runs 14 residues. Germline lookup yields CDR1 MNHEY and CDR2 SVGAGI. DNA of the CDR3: TGTGCCAGCAGGACAGGACTAGTAAGTGGTGAGCAGTTCTTC. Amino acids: CASRTGLVSGEQFF.

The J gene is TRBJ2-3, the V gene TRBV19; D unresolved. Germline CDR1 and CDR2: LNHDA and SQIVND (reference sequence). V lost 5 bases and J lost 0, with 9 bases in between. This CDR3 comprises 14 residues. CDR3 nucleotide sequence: TGTGCCAGTAGTCAACAGCTTAGCACAGATACGCAGTATTTT. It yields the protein CASSQQLSTDTQYF.

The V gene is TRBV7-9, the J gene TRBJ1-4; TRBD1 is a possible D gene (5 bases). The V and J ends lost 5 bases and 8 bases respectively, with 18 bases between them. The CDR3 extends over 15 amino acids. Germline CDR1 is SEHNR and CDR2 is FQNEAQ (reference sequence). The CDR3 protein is CASSAGDLLGEKLFF. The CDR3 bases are TGTGCCAGCAGCGCGGGGGACCTCTTGGGCGAAAAACTGTTTTTT.

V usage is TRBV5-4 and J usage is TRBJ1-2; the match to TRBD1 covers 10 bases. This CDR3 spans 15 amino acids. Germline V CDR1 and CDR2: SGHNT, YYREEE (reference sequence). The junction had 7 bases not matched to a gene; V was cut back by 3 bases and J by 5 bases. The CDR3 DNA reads TGTGCCAGCAGCTCGCCGGGACAGGGGATATATGGCTACACCTTC. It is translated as CASSSPGQGIYGYTF.